The T cell receptor beta chain under discussion was sequenced for a study of cytomegalovirus exposure and HLA in healthy donors (TCRdb year 2017). Concerning the study at large: In an earlier analysis of approximately 640 of the donors, roughly 300 Gb of sequence data and 90 million to 120 million unique TCR beta sequences from roughly 200 million T cells were reported. A later genetic analysis took genome-wide SNP genotypes for about 55% of the roughly 670 donors and used that subset as a discovery cohort. Roughly 300 gigabases of sequencing data and approximately 85 million unique TCR sequences were included in an early release covering roughly 700 HLA-typed donors. Every repertoire in the discovery cohort had been generated on one and the same sequencing platform. In an earlier analysis of over 550 of the donors, high-throughput TCR beta sequencing was used to judge whether each TCR beta V gene segment behaved as functional or pseudogenic. To predict cytomegalovirus infection status, the study brought together high-throughput TCR immunosequencing, statistical association of individual TCRs with disease status, and machine learning. Both class I and class II loci were covered by HLA typing, at four-digit resolution. The study aimed to test whether signatures of past pathogen exposure could be identified by cataloging public T cell receptors. In a later analysis, previously published TCR beta repertoires from several hundred donors were re-analyzed and high-resolution HLA genotyping was added so that TCR occurrence patterns could be studied. A separate validation cohort of approximately 130 different subjects was used in addition to the 666-subject first cohort. The later analysis used no new phenotypic data to find candidate immune exposures, relying instead on TCR beta sequences and their occurrence across donors. Because of strong linkage in the cohort, a few DR-DQ haplotypes were treated as single units for association and clustering. The study used immunosequencing to profile the T cell repertoires of approximately 630 subjects and linked those repertoires to cytomegalovirus serostatus. On average, roughly 240,000 unique TCR beta nucleotide sequences were sequenced per donor among some 420 genotyped donors of the cohort, with roughly 18% of those sequences being non-productive. The number of donors typed differed by locus, with about 629-630 for A, B, C, DRB1 and DQB1, around 520 for DQA1, approximately 570 for DPA1, and 472 for DPB1. Among the roughly 410 genotyped donors, about 83% belonged to the genetic ancestry cluster associated with self-reported Caucasian donors. Donor age, sex, ethnicity and CMV serostatus were compiled alongside the repertoire data.

With regard to this clone: Its antigen specificity is not known. No quality values exist for individual bases; no much larger clone is one base distant.

The protocol used for the library was the immunoSEQ multiplex PCR assay. For the multiplex PCR, a mixture combining 60 forward primers for TCR Vbeta segments and 13 reverse primers for TCR Jbeta segments was used. Amplification of the CDR3 region of rearranged TCR beta genes was performed with a multiplex PCR assay on genomic DNA. Amplified TCR beta libraries were sequenced as 87-base-pair reads on the Illumina HiSeq System. The paper's data handling went like this. A later analysis counted tens of millions of unique TCR beta chains across the 690 or so repertoires, and 10 million to 11 million of these chains were shared by at least two donors. Raw reads were error-corrected and collapsed into unique sequences with a nearest-neighbor algorithm that merged closely related sequences to remove PCR and sequencing errors. V, D and J gene segments were assigned by aligning CDR3 sequences to IMGT reference sequences. For a sequence to be retained, a match of at least six nucleotides to both a V gene segment and a J gene segment was required. Rearrangements were classified as productive when the CDR3 lacked stop codons and remained in frame with V and J, and all other rearrangements were classified as non-productive. Following IMGT convention, CDR3 was defined as the stretch from the second conserved V-encoded cysteine to the conserved J-encoded phenylalanine. The earlier analysis of about 590 of the donors excluded sequences that lacked an unambiguous match to a single V gene segment. In an earlier analysis of approximately 590 of the donors, a V segment was called functional when productive rearrangements were above 56.7%, and segregating when the standard deviation between donors exceeded 5%. A statistical classification framework was developed to diagnose cytomegalovirus status using the catalog of TCR beta chain sequences. V and J gene assignment, in a later analysis, came from comparing TCR nucleotide sequences with IMGT/GENE-DB human TR gene sequences. Using the TCRdist pipeline, a later analysis assigned CDR3 sequences along with most-parsimonious VDJ recombination scenarios. In a later analysis, each TCR beta chain was defined by its CDR3 amino acid sequence together with its V-gene family, and reads lacking a unique V-gene family were excluded. In a later analysis, around 600 highly shared, low-generation-probability nucleotide sequences were removed to address suspected cross-contamination and a sequencing artifact. In a later analysis, a clonal expansion index was calculated for each public chain from normalized within-repertoire ranks of inferred template counts. A later analysis computed generation probabilities with a VDJ recombination model fitted to out-of-frame rearrangements, and checked the results against IGoR. Hypergeometric tests were used in a later analysis to score TCR-TCR, TCR-HLA and TCR-CMV co-occurrence, with a repertoire-size bias correction applied to the TCR pairs. To estimate false discovery rates, a later analysis permuted the HLA or CMV assignments 20 times. In a later analysis, co-occurring TCRs were grouped with DBSCAN, and TCRdist sequence similarity was added when clustering was performed within HLA-allele-positive subsets. Repertoires with fewer than 30,000 or more than 120,000 public chains, plus five repertoires with anomalous nucleotide sharing, were excluded from co-occurrence clustering. Drawn from immuneACCESS, this table holds only the in-frame rearrangements with V and J called that TCRdb kept. Clones are partly lost; checked studies trace under half to an unresolved V gene and leave the rest unexplained. V and J calls and clone size are copied from that table; D and trimming were computed from the DNA. This sample lists about 190,000 clones; less than 85% were detected once. The top ten clonotypes cover about 4.8% of the sample.

Summary of the overall study and its limitations: Sequencing depth was assumed to be roughly uniform across donors in the presence/absence analyses, though that assumption may not hold. In a later analysis, several top co-occurrence clusters were reported to appear linked to parvovirus B19, influenza, CMV and Epstein-Barr virus. Linkage disequilibrium might explain the correlated functional status among segregating V segments, but an unknown experimental factor could not be excluded. Most CMV-associated TCR beta chains appeared to be HLA-restricted in a later analysis, and the HLA associations seemed to be driven largely by CMV exposure. The classifier was reported to diagnose cytomegalovirus status with high specificity and sensitivity in both the original and validation cohorts. The study listed 150 to 200 TCR beta chains as associated with cytomegalovirus. When HLA alleles, especially DR and DQ, strongly co-occurred, TCR associations were difficult to assign to individual alleles. At a false discovery rate of 0.05, a later analysis linked fewer than 20,000 TCR beta sequences to specific HLA alleles. Immune exposure information for the cohort was limited to CMV serostatus. In a later genetic analysis, a missense DCLRE1C variant was associated with V-gene and J-gene trimming of TCR beta chains, and the association was replicated in an independent cohort. A further reported finding was that TCR beta sequences accurately predicted the HLA-A and HLA-B alleles for most subjects in the first cohort. In a later analysis, TCR association rates were found to vary across HLA loci, with the most associated TCRs seen for DRB1 alleles and the fewest for HLA-C alleles. HLA typing was unavailable for some donors at each locus, so association tests used only the typed subset. Only TCR beta chains were sequenced in this cohort, and the absence of alpha or paired-chain data limited detectable features. Three of the identified cytomegalovirus-associated TCR beta chains were confirmed in vitro to be specific for cytomegalovirus antigens. According to a later genetic analysis, donors in an Asian-associated ancestry cluster had fewer N-insertions in productive TCRs than the roughly 670-donor mean. The earlier analysis of almost 600 of the donors excluded seventeen rarely observed V segments, including chromosome 9 orphons, because counts were too low. Broadly in line with IMGT annotations, most TCR beta V segments showed up in productive rearrangements about 90% or about 30% of the time in an earlier analysis of under 700 of the donors. While some public TCRs were present in many individuals, most TCR sequences turned up only very rarely across donors. In a later analysis, HLA-associated TCR beta chains were found to be more clonally expanded and to have lower generation probabilities than equally common non-associated chains. According to the authors, the approach could potentially be generalized to other disease states and immunological phenotypes. A cluster of highly shared sequence variants was judged likely to be a technical artifact of the sequencing pipeline.

The cohort was made up of approximately 670 healthy bone marrow donors. All cohort members were sampled while nominally healthy, although unrecorded immune exposures were likely present. The donor tested CMV seropositive and was one of the 289 seropositive cohort members. Every donor gave a peripheral blood sample, and the peripheral blood mononuclear cells from that sample were used for TCR beta sequencing. Genomic DNA extraction from the blood cell samples was performed with the Qiagen DNeasy Blood Extraction Kit. Sequenced sample: PBMCs. The receptor comes from a man aged 25 to 40 in good health and CMV-seropositive.

The nucleotides read TGTGCCAGCAGCCCCGGTGGGGGCCTATCCTACGAGCAGTACTTC. Translated, it gives CASSPGGGLSYEQYF. The rearrangement joined TRBV7-3 to TRBJ2-5; TRBD1 might be the D gene, on 6 matching bases. The end of the DNA fits TRBJ2-7 better, so the J call may be wrong. The CDR3 runs 15 residues from the cysteine to the phenylalanine. The retained sequence is limited to the CDR3, 45 bases, with the frame set at the first base. CDR1 and CDR2, per the germline V gene, are SGHTA and FQGTGA.